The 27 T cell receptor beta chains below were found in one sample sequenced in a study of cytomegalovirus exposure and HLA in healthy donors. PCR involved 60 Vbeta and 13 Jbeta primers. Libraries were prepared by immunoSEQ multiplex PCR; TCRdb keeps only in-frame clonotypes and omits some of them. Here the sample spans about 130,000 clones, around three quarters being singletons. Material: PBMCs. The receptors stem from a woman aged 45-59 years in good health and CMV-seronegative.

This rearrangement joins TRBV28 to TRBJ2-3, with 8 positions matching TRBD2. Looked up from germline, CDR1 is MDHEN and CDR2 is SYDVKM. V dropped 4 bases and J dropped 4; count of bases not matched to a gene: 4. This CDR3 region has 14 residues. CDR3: CASSSLTSADTQYF. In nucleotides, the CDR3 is TGTGCCAGCAGTTCCCTGACTAGCGCAGATACGCAGTATTTT.

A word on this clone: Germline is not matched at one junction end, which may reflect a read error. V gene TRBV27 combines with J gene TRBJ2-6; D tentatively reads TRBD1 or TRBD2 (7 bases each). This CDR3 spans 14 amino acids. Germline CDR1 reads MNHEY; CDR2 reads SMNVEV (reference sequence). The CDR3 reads CACREGAGANVLTF. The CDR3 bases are TGTGCCTGCAGGGAGGGGGCAGGGGCCAACGTCCTGACTTTC.

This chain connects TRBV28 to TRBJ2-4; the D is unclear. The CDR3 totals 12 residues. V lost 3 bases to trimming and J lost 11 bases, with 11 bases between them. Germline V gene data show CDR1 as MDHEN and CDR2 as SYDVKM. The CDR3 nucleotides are TGTGCCAGCAGTTTGGAAGGAGCCGTTCAGTACTTC. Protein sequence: CASSLEGAVQYF.

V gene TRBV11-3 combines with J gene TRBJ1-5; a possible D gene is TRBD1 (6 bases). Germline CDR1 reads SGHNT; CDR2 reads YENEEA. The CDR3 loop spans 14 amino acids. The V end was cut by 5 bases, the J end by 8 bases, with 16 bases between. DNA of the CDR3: TGTGCCAGCAGCATTAGTGGGGGGGCTGAGCCCCAGCATTTT. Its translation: CASSISGGAEPQHF.

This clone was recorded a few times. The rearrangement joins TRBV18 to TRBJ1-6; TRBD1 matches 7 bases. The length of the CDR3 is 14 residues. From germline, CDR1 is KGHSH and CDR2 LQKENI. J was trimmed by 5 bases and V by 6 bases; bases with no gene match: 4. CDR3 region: CASSDRVNNSPLHF. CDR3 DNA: TGTGCCAGCTCTGACAGGGTGAATAATTCACCCCTCCACTTT.

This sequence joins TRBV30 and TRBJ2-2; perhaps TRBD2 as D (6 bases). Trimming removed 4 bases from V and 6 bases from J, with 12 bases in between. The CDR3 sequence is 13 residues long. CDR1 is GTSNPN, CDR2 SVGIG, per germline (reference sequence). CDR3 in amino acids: CAWTTRYAGELFF. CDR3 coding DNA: TGTGCCTGGACGACTAGGTACGCCGGGGAGCTGTTTTTT.

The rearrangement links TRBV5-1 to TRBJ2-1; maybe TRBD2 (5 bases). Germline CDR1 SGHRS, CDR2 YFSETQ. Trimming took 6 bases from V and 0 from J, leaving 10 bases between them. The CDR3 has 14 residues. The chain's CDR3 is CASTGESSYNEQFF. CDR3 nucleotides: TGCGCCAGCACCGGGGAGAGCTCCTACAATGAGCAGTTCTTC.

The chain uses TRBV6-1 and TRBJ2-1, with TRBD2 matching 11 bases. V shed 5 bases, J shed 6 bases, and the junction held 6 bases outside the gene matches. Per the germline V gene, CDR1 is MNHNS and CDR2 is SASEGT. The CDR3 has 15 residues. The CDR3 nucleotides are TGTGCCAGCAGTTCACTAGCGGGAGACTCCAATGAGCAGTTCTTC. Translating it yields CASSSLAGDSNEQFF.

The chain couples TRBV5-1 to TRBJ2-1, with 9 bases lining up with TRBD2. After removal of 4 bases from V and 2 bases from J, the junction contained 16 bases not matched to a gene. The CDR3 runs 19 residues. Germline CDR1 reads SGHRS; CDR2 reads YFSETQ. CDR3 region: CASSLDSSSGNPTYNEQFF. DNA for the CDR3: TGCGCCAGCAGCCTCGACTCCTCTAGCGGGAACCCCACCTACAATGAGCAGTTCTTC.

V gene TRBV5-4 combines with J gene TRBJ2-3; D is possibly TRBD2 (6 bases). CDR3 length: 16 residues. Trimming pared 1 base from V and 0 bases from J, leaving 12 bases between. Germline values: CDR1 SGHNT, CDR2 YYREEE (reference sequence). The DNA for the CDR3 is TGTGCCAGCAGCTTGATCGGGAGAACTAGCACAGATACGCAGTATTTT. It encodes CASSLIGRTSTDTQYF. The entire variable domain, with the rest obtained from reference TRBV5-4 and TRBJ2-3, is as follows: ETGVTQSPTHLIKTRGQQVTLRCSSQSGHNTVSWYQQALGQGPQFIFQYYREEENGRGNFPPRFSGLQFPNYSSELNVNALELDDSALYLCASSLIGRTSTDTQYFGPGTRLTVL.

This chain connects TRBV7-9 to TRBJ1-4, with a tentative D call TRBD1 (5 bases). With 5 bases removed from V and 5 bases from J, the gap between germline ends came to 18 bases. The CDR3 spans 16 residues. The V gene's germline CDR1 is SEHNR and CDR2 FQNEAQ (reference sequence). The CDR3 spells CASSAEGRGRNEKLFF. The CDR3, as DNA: TGTGCCAGCAGCGCCGAGGGTCGGGGGAGGAATGAAAAACTGTTTTTT.

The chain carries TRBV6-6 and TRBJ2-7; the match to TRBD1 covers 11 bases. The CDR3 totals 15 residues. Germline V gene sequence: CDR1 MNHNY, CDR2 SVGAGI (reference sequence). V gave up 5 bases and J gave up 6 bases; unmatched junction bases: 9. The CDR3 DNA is TGTGCCAGCAGTCCGCGGACAGGGGGCGCGTCCGAGCAGTACTTC. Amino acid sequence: CASSPRTGGASEQYF.

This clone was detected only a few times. This CDR3 reads CASSQPLGGSSYEQYF. Written as DNA, the CDR3 is TGTGCCAGCAGCCAACCCCTCGGGGGTAGCTCCTACGAGCAGTACTTC. This rearrangement joins TRBV9 to TRBJ2-7; tentative D call: TRBD2 (6 bases). The germline V gene encodes CDR1 SGDLS and CDR2 YYNGEE. Between the trimmed V and J ends, which lost 4 bases and 0 bases, there was a span of 17 bases. This CDR3 has 16 amino acids.

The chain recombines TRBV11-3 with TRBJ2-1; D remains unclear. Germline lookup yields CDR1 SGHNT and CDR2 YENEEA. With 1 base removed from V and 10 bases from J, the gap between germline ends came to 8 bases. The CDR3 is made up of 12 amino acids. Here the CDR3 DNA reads TGTGCCAGCAGCTTAGGGTCCCTAGAGCAGTTCTTC. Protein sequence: CASSLGSLEQFF. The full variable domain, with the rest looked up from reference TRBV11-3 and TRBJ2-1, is EAGVVQSPRYKIIEKKQPVAFWCNPISGHNTLYWYLQNLGQGPELLIRYENEEAVDDSQLPKDRFSAERLKGVDSTLKIQPAELGDSAVYLCASSLGSLEQFFGPGTRLTVL.

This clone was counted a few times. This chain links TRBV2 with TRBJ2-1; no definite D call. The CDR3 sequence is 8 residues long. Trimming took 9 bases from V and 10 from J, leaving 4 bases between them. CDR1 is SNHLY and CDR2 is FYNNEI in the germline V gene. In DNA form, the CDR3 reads TGTGCCAGTATGGAGCAGTTCTTC. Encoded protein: CASMEQFF.

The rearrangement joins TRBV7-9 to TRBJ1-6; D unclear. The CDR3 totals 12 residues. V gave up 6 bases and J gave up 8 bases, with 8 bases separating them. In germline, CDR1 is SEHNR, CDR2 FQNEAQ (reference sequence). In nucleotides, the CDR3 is TGTGCCAGCAGTCAGGACTATTCACCCCTCCACTTT. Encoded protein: CASSQDYSPLHF.

The DNA for the CDR3 is TGTGCCAGCTGGACAGCGAACACCGGGGAGCTGTTTTTT. Amino acids: CASWTANTGELFF. This chain uses TRBV27 with TRBJ2-2; D may be TRBD1 (6 bases). CDR1 MNHEY and CDR2 SMNVEV come from the germline V gene (reference sequence). V was shortened by 8 bases and J by 0 bases, with 7 bases between the two germline ends. This CDR3 comprises 13 residues.

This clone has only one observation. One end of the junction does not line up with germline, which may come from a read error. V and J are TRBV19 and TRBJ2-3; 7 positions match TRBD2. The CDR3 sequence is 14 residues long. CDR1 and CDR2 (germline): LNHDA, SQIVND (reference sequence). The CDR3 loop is CASSMSTSRDTQYF. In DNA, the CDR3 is TGTGCCAGTAGTATGTCGACTAGCAGAGATACGCAGTATTTT.

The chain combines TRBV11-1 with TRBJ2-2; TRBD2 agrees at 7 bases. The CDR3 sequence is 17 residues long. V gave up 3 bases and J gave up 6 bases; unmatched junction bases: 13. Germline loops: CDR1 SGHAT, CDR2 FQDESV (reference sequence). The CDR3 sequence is CASSFGGRENIAGELFF. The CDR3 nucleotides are TGTGCCAGCAGCTTTGGAGGGCGGGAGAACATTGCCGGGGAGCTGTTTTTT. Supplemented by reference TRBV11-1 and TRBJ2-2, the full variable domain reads EAEVAQSPRYKITEKSQAVAFWCDPISGHATLYWYRQILGQGPELLVQFQDESVVDDSQLPKDRFSAERLKGVDSTLKIQPAELGDSAMYLCASSFGGRENIAGELFFGEGSRLTVL.

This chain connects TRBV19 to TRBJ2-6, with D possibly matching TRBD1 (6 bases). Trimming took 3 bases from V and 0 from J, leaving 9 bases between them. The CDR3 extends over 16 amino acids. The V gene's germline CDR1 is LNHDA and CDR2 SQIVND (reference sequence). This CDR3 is CASSIQGLSGANVLTF. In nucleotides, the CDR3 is TGTGCCAGTAGTATCCAGGGGCTCTCTGGGGCCAACGTCCTGACTTTC.

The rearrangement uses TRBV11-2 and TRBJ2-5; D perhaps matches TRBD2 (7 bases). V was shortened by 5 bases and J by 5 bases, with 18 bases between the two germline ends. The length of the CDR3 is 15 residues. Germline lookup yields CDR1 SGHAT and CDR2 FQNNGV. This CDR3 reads CASSGNRGRGETQYF. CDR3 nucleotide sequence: TGTGCCAGCAGCGGGAACCGGGGGAGGGGGGAGACCCAGTACTTC.

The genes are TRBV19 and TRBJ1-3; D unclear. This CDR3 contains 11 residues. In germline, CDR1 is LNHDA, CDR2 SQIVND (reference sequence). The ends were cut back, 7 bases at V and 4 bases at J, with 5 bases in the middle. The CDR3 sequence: CASKQGNTIYF. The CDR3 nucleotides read TGTGCCAGTAAACAAGGAAACACCATATATTTT.

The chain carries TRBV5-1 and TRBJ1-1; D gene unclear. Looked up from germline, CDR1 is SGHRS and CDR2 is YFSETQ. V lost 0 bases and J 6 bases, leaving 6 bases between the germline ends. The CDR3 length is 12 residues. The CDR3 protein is CASSLEQAEAFF. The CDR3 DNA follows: TGCGCCAGCAGCTTGGAACAAGCTGAAGCTTTCTTT. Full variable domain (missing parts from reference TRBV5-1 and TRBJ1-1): KAGVTQTPRYLIKTRGQQVTLSCSPISGHRSVSWYQQTPGQGLQFLFEYFSETQRNKGNFPGRFSGRQFSNSRSEMNVSTLELGDSALYLCASSLEQAEAFFGQGTRLTVV.

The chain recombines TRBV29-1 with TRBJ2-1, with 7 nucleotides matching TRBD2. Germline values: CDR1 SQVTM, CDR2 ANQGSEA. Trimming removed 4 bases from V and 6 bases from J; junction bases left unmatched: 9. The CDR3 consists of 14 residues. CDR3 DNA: TGCAGCGTTGGGTTAGGGCGGGAGCCCAATGAGCAGTTCTTC. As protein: CSVGLGREPNEQFF.

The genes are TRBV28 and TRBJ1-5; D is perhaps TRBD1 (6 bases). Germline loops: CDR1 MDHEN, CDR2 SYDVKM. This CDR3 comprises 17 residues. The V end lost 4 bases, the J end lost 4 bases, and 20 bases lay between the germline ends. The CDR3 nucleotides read TGTGCCAGCAGTTCTATTAAACAGGGATTTCGAAATCAGCCCCAGCATTTT. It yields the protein CASSSIKQGFRNQPQHF.

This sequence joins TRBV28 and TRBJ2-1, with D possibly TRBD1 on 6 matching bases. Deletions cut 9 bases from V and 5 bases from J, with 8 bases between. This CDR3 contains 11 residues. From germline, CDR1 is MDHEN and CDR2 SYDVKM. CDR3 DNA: TGTGCCAGTCGGACAGACAATGAGCAGTTCTTC. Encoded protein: CASRTDNEQFF.

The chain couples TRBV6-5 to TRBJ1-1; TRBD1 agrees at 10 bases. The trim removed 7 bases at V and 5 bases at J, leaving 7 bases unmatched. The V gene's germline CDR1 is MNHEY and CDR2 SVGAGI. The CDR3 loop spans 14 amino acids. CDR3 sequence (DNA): TGTGCCAGCACCCGTGACAGGGGGCTGACTGAAGCTTTCTTT. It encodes CASTRDRGLTEAFF.